Listed below are T cell receptor beta chains from one sample, sequenced in a study of blood T cell repertoires in COVID-19. The table came from immunoSEQ multiplex PCR; TCRdb's copy has only in-frame clones and leaves some out. The sample holds 40,000 or so clones, around 82% seen once. The material sequenced was peripheral blood. The receptors were gathered from a human donor in a cohort sampled during active COVID-19. The CDR3 runs from the conserved cysteine through the conserved F or W.

TRBV9 16 CASSAQPGQGTSPLHF
TRBV12-2 18 CASRLGSRLAGNTGELFF
TRBV6-5 15 CASSYFTGSGNTIYF
TRBV28 15 CASSSGASSSYEQYF
TRBV4-1 14 CASSQGQGREKLFF
TRBV10-3 13 CAITGQDQETQYF
TRBV29-1 12 CSARGGANVLTF
TRBV7-9 16 CASTLSRLAGGDEQFF
TRBV7-2 15 CASTSLAGGHNEQFF
TRBV28 14 CASSVGGAKNIQYF
TRBV7-9 14 CASSPGNGGGELFF
TRBV20-1 16 CSASKGGGASTDTQYF
TRBV6-5 12 CASSYSRDTQYF
TRBV2 15 CASSRLAGGTGTQYF
TRBV9 13 CASAPGENTEAFF
TRBV7-3 14 CASSLTAAYNEQFF
TRBV28 14 CASSSQGYRPGYTF
TRBV6-5 13 CASRRGFADTQYF
TRBV5-1 22 CASSARFVRRGGHRKGGGELFF
TRBV5-1 13 CASRDTGGTEAFF
TRBV12-3/TRBV12-4 13 CASSKLQGEKQFF
TRBV28 16 CASSSPGTGVNQPQHF
TRBV3-1/TRBV3-2 15 CASSQEYRARGGYTF
TRBV14 14 CASSHTGVWSPLHF
TRBV7-6 16 CASSWGGGGGQETQYF
TRBV3-1/TRBV3-2 15 CASRKTGTSGNEQFF
TRBV4-1 17 CASSQEVTGGYGNTIYF
TRBV9 15 CASSVYPGPGDEQFF
TRBV10-3 14 CAISDEPTNEKLFF
TRBV3-1/TRBV3-2 13 CASSPRSFKGYTF
TRBV3-1/TRBV3-2 13 CASSQERLDTQYF
TRBV24-1 18 CATSDPMGSGGEAETQYF
TRBV29-1 14 CSVSIGQGAGEQYF
TRBV4-1 16 CASSQGALTSTDTQYF
TRBV28 17 CASSLFTDRGTGNTIYF
TRBV5-6 13 CASRGFRSTEAFF
TRBV12-2 16 CASRLADLGHDQPQHF
TRBV7-2 16 CASSLPTGMSTGELFF
TRBV4-1 14 CASSQDSGNTEAFF
TRBV2 15 CASSENRGSNQPQHF
TRBV3-1/TRBV3-2 14 CASSPYGGAAEAFF
TRBV18 15 CASSPSGVSTDTQYF